Sequencing of this T cell receptor (beta chain) was carried out in a study of response to subunit inactivated influenza vaccine. Notes on the study in general: Each seasonal influenza vaccination, the authors suggested, recruits few new T cells.

Germline CDR1 reads SGHDT; CDR2 reads YYEEEE. The CDR3 contains 17 residues. The J segment lost 4 bases and the V segment lost 3 bases, leaving 10 bases of the junction unmatched. From the RT-PCR reads, TCRdb called clonotypes with MiXCR, one entry per CDR3 protein. There are 650,000 to 850,000 distinct CDR3 sequences in the sample; over 11% occur only once, and 5.5% to 7% lies in the top ten. Details on this clonotype: Its target is not known.

The chain carries TRBV5-6 and TRBJ1-2; TRBD1 agrees at 12 bases. The clonotype originates from a man aged 45 to 65 who received an inactivated influenza vaccine. The sample was PBMCs from blood, taken about 14 days before vaccination. In nucleotides, the CDR3 is TGTGCCAGCAGCTCCAAGGGGGACAGGGGGCGCGGCTATGGCTACACCTTC. Its translation is CASSSKGDRGRGYGYTF.